This T cell receptor (beta chain) was identified in a study of blood T cell repertoires in COVID-19. Study-level information: Spain, Italy and the United States supplied samples that represented acute and convalescent COVID-19.

TCRdb's copy holds only in-frame clones and misses some; the assay was immunoSEQ multiplex PCR. The data hold tens of thousands of clones, with around three quarters observed a single time. The germline V gene encodes CDR1 SGHTA and CDR2 FQGNSA. Trimming removed 2 bases from V and 7 bases from J, with 12 bases in between. The CDR3 extends over 14 amino acids. The chain combines TRBV7-2 with TRBJ1-5; D not certain. This TCR derives from a woman older than 75 with active or convalescent COVID-19. Source material: peripheral blood. CDR3 protein: CASSLYPGGQPQHF. CDR3 bases: TGTGCCAGCAGCTTATACCCAGGCGGGCAGCCCCAGCATTTT.